This T cell receptor (beta chain) was retrieved from a study of HIV-infected patients and healthy controls. This CDR3 is 14 amino acids long. Trimming cost V 6 bases and J 2 bases; bases outside gene matches: 6. No cell fractionation was done, so the repertoire covers all unsorted peripheral blood T cells. 500 ng RNA was reverse transcribed with alpha and beta constant-region primers. Separate chain-specific third strand synthesis with multiplexing indices produced the alpha and beta libraries. MiXCR, run by TCRdb on the 5' RACE reads, gives a single entry per CDR3 protein. The sample contains more than 9,000 distinct CDR3 sequences, about 9% of which appear only once. There are many counts of this clonotype.

The clonotype was recovered from an adult with HIV infection. The donor label of this sample is uncertain. Sequences were derived from blood, sampled before antiretroviral therapy. The J gene is TRBJ2-5, the V gene TRBV12-3 or TRBV12-4; 7 bases are shared with TRBD1. The CDR3, as DNA: TGTGCCAGCAGGGGGACAGCCTTTCAAGAGACCCAGTACTTC. Translated: CASRGTAFQETQYF.